This is a list of T cell receptor beta chains from one sample in a study of blood T cell repertoires in COVID-19. The method was immunoSEQ multiplex PCR; TCRdb's version includes in-frame clones alone and lacks a portion of them. The profile shows a few hundred thousand clones, roughly 90% of them singletons. Material for sequencing was PBMCs or T cells enriched from blood (not recorded which). The source is a woman aged 45-65 years who had recovered from COVID-19. Both conserved end residues are part of each CDR3. Fields, in order: V gene, J gene, clone size, D gene, CDR3 protein, CDR3 DNA. The D gene is left open where the match is weak. Rows may omit the clone size; those that give it use once, few, many or a size class.

V gene: TRBV5-8; J gene: TRBJ2-3; clone size: -; D gene: TRBD1; CDR3 protein: CANKLRGPDTQYF; CDR3 DNA: TGTGCCAACAAACTCAGGGGGCCAGATACGCAGTATTTT
V gene: TRBV6-5; J gene: TRBJ2-4; clone size: -; D gene: -; CDR3 protein: CASSSGELGPTWYF; CDR3 DNA: TGTGCCAGCAGCTCCGGAGAGTTGGGGCCAACCTGGTACTTC
V gene: TRBV2; J gene: TRBJ2-7; clone size: -; D gene: -; CDR3 protein: CASSRTAKISYEQYF; CDR3 DNA: TGTGCCAGCAGCAGGACAGCAAAAATCTCCTACGAGCAGTACTTC
V gene: TRBV7-3; J gene: TRBJ2-2; clone size: -; D gene: TRBD2; CDR3 protein: CASSLYAGLAGDRTGELFF; CDR3 DNA: TGTGCCAGCAGCTTATATGCGGGACTAGCGGGAGATCGCACCGGGGAGCTGTTTTTT
V gene: TRBV12-3/TRBV12-4; J gene: TRBJ2-7; clone size: -; D gene: TRBD1; CDR3 protein: CASREGQVNEQYF; CDR3 DNA: TGTGCCAGCAGGGAAGGACAGGTGAACGAGCAGTACTTC
V gene: TRBV30; J gene: TRBJ2-5; clone size: -; D gene: -; CDR3 protein: CAWSFDSFETQYF; CDR3 DNA: TGTGCCTGGAGTTTTGACAGTTTCGAGACCCAGTACTTC
V gene: TRBV7-2; J gene: TRBJ2-2; clone size: -; D gene: TRBD2; CDR3 protein: CASTAGLAGLITGELFF; CDR3 DNA: TGTGCCAGCACCGCGGGACTAGCGGGGTTAATCACCGGGGAGCTGTTTTTT
V gene: TRBV28; J gene: TRBJ2-7; clone size: -; D gene: -; CDR3 protein: CASSQRLGAYEQYF; CDR3 DNA: TGTGCCAGCAGTCAAAGACTAGGCGCCTACGAGCAGTACTTC
V gene: TRBV11-2; J gene: TRBJ1-2; clone size: -; D gene: -; CDR3 protein: CASSPQLGTGSYGYTF; CDR3 DNA: TGTGCCAGCAGCCCCCAATTGGGAACAGGGAGTTATGGCTACACCTTC
V gene: TRBV19; J gene: TRBJ2-1; clone size: -; D gene: -; CDR3 protein: CASSIDTGYPYNEQFF; CDR3 DNA: TGTGCCAGTAGTATAGACACAGGTTATCCCTACAATGAGCAGTTCTTC
V gene: TRBV28; J gene: TRBJ1-5; clone size: -; D gene: -; CDR3 protein: CASSGLKAVDQPQHF; CDR3 DNA: TGTGCCAGCAGTGGCCTAAAGGCGGTGGATCAGCCCCAGCATTTT
V gene: TRBV11-2; J gene: TRBJ1-2; clone size: -; D gene: -; CDR3 protein: CASSLGGGSYGYTF; CDR3 DNA: TGTGCCAGCAGCTTAGGCGGGGGGTCCTATGGCTACACCTTC
V gene: TRBV27; J gene: TRBJ1-1; clone size: -; D gene: -; CDR3 protein: CASSLDRMNTEAFF; CDR3 DNA: TGTGCCAGCAGTCTGGACAGAATGAACACTGAAGCTTTCTTT
V gene: TRBV4-3; J gene: TRBJ2-4; clone size: -; D gene: -; CDR3 protein: CASSQEPRDGNIQYF; CDR3 DNA: TGCGCCAGCAGCCAAGAACCGAGGGATGGCAACATTCAGTACTTC
V gene: TRBV28; J gene: TRBJ2-6; clone size: once; D gene: TRBD2; CDR3 protein: CASSRGRDAGANVLTF; CDR3 DNA: TGTGCCAGCAGTCGCGGGAGGGATGCTGGGGCCAACGTCCTGACTTTC
V gene: TRBV11-2; J gene: TRBJ1-1; clone size: once; D gene: TRBD1; CDR3 protein: CASSQLGQGTNTEAFF; CDR3 DNA: TGTGCCAGCAGTCAACTCGGACAGGGGACGAACACTGAAGCTTTCTTT
V gene: TRBV4-3; J gene: TRBJ2-1; clone size: -; D gene: -; CDR3 protein: CASSQDRGSYNEQFF; CDR3 DNA: TGCGCCAGCAGCCAAGATCGAGGCTCCTACAATGAGCAGTTCTTC
V gene: TRBV28; J gene: TRBJ1-2; clone size: once; D gene: TRBD1; CDR3 protein: CASSQPGQEYGYTF; CDR3 DNA: TGTGCCAGCAGTCAACCGGGACAGGAGTATGGCTACACCTTC
V gene: TRBV24-1; J gene: TRBJ1-5; clone size: -; D gene: TRBD1; CDR3 protein: CATSTGALQPQHF; CDR3 DNA: TGTGCCACATCGACAGGGGCTCTTCAGCCCCAGCATTTT
V gene: TRBV5-6; J gene: TRBJ2-5; clone size: -; D gene: -; CDR3 protein: CASSFVGQRQETQYF; CDR3 DNA: TGTGCCAGCAGCTTTGTCGGCCAGCGGCAAGAGACCCAGTACTTC
V gene: TRBV19; J gene: TRBJ1-1; clone size: -; D gene: -; CDR3 protein: CASRSTGSPEAFF; CDR3 DNA: TGTGCCAGTAGGTCGACAGGTTCCCCTGAAGCTTTCTTT
V gene: TRBV4-1; J gene: TRBJ1-1; clone size: -; D gene: TRBD1; CDR3 protein: CASSRGQAQNTEAFF; CDR3 DNA: TGCGCCAGCAGCCGGGGACAGGCCCAGAACACTGAAGCTTTCTTT
V gene: TRBV27; J gene: TRBJ1-1; clone size: -; D gene: -; CDR3 protein: CASSAGLMGTEAFF; CDR3 DNA: TGTGCCAGCAGTGCGGGCCTGATGGGCACTGAAGCTTTCTTT
V gene: TRBV9; J gene: TRBJ2-2; clone size: once; D gene: -; CDR3 protein: CASSDHGLLNTGELFF; CDR3 DNA: TGTGCCAGCAGCGACCACGGACTTTTGAACACCGGGGAGCTGTTTTTT
V gene: TRBV10-3; J gene: TRBJ1-3; clone size: -; D gene: -; CDR3 protein: CAIKSGSGNTIYF; CDR3 DNA: TGTGCCATCAAGTCGGGCTCTGGAAACACCATATATTTT
V gene: TRBV30; J gene: TRBJ1-3; clone size: -; D gene: -; CDR3 protein: CAWSGSLSGNTIYF; CDR3 DNA: TGTGCCTGGAGTGGAAGCCTTTCTGGAAACACCATATATTTT
V gene: TRBV11-2; J gene: TRBJ2-2; clone size: -; D gene: TRBD2; CDR3 protein: CASTLLAGVTGELFF; CDR3 DNA: TGTGCCAGCACCCTACTAGCGGGAGTCACCGGGGAGCTGTTTTTT
V gene: TRBV28; J gene: TRBJ1-1; clone size: few; D gene: -; CDR3 protein: CASSSLTEAFF; CDR3 DNA: TGTGCCAGCAGTTCCCTCACTGAAGCTTTCTTT